These 31 T cell receptor beta chains were sequenced from one sample in a study of beta chain features in type 1 diabetes. Findings and caveats of the study: Type 1 diabetes patients had moderately but significantly shorter TCRB CDR3s in all four CD4+ subsets.

For these TCRs, the target antigens are not known. cDNA synthesis used the whole RNA isolate, giving expressed TCRB sequences. This table comes from immunoSEQ multiplex PCR, and its TCRdb copy is limited to in-frame clones, with some not included. Here the sample spans 85,000 to 110,000 clones, roughly 28% being singletons. Input material: central memory CD4+ T cells from blood. These receptors all stem from a woman aged 18 to 35 with type 1 diabetes.

Only a few counts were recorded for this clone. The genes are TRBV19 and TRBJ2-2; a weak D match, TRBD1 (5 bases). Germline CDR1 and CDR2: LNHDA and SQIVND (reference sequence). V dropped 7 bases and J dropped 1 base, with 10 bases sitting between them. The CDR3 length is 14 residues. CDR3 sequence (DNA): TGTGCCAGTACCCTCGGACAGAACACCGGGGAGCTGTTTTTT. Protein product: CASTLGQNTGELFF.

The chain is built from TRBV5-6 and TRBJ2-1; tentatively, D is TRBD2 (7 bases). CDR3 length: 17 residues. CDR1 and CDR2 from the germline V gene are SGHDT and YYEEEE. V lost 3 bases and J 7 bases, leaving 23 bases between the germline ends. The CDR3 nucleotides read TGTGCCAGCAGCTCCCGAGGGGGGGCCGTTCGGGGGAATGAGCAGTTCTTC. This translates into CASSSRGGAVRGNEQFF.

The chain's CDR3 is CASSQDGGRAGNTEAFF. The CDR3 region has the DNA TGCGCCAGCAGCCAAGACGGAGGGCGTGCCGGTAACACTGAAGCTTTCTTT. The chain combines TRBV4-1 with TRBJ1-1; no reliable D call. The CDR3 covers 17 residues. Trimming removed 0 bases from V and 2 bases from J, with 16 bases in between. Germline assignment: CDR1 MGHRA and CDR2 YSYEKL.

This clone was observed a single time. V usage is TRBV5-1 and J usage is TRBJ2-6; no clear D gene. CDR1 and CDR2 (germline): SGHRS, YFSETQ. This CDR3 region has 15 residues. The germline V and J ends were trimmed by 0 bases and 0 bases, with 4 bases remaining between them. This chain's CDR3 is CASSLANSGANVLTF. DNA for the CDR3: TGCGCCAGCAGCTTGGCAAACTCTGGGGCCAACGTCCTGACTTTC.

This clone was observed a handful of times. The rearrangement links TRBV5-1 to TRBJ2-3; D is possibly TRBD2 (6 bases). The CDR3 sequence is 15 residues long. Trimming pared 0 bases from V and 4 bases from J, leaving 12 bases between. Germline loops: CDR1 SGHRS, CDR2 YFSETQ. The DNA of the CDR3 is TGCGCCAGCAGCTTGGAATTCCGACTAGCAGATACGCAGTATTTT. It translates to CASSLEFRLADTQYF.

The chain couples TRBV7-8 to TRBJ2-5; D might be TRBD2 (5 bases). The CDR3 extends over 11 amino acids. The V end lost 8 bases, the J end lost 2 bases, and 6 bases lay between the germline ends. Germline-derived CDR1 and CDR2 are SGHVS and FQNEAQ. In nucleotides, the CDR3 is TGTGCCAGCCGGGGTCAAGAGACCCAGTACTTC. Protein product: CASRGQETQYF.

The J gene is TRBJ2-3, the V gene TRBV5-4; 7 bases fit TRBD1. Per the germline V gene, CDR1 is SGHNT and CDR2 is YYREEE (reference sequence). The CDR3 loop spans 14 amino acids. J was trimmed by 4 bases and V by 3 bases; bases with no gene match: 5. The CDR3 protein is CASSYGQVSDTQYF. The CDR3 DNA reads as TGTGCCAGCAGCTACGGACAGGTATCAGATACGCAGTATTTT.

Here the CDR3 reads CACSSGSNEQFF. The DNA for the CDR3 is TGTGCCTGCAGTAGCGGGAGCAATGAGCAGTTCTTC. The rearrangement links TRBV30 to TRBJ2-1; 9 positions agree with TRBD2. The junction had 3 bases not matched to a gene; V was cut back by 6 bases and J by 6 bases. Looked up from germline, CDR1 is GTSNPN and CDR2 is SVGIG (reference sequence). There are 12 residues in the CDR3.

This rearrangement joins TRBV29-1 to TRBJ1-3, with D unresolved. Germline V gene lookup returns CDR1 SQVTM and CDR2 ANQGSEA. This CDR3 is built from 13 residues. V gave up 0 bases and J gave up 0 bases, with 3 bases separating them. CDR3 in DNA: TGCAGCGTTGAAGACAGCTCTGGAAACACCATATATTTT. This sequence encodes CSVEDSSGNTIYF.

J is TRBJ2-2 and V is TRBV2, with TRBD2 matching over 12 bases. This CDR3 is 15 amino acids long. The V gene end was trimmed by 8 bases and the J gene end by 5 bases; junction bases not matched to a gene: 6. CDR1 and CDR2 (germline): SNHLY, FYNNEI. CDR3 in DNA: TGTGCCAGCTTACCGACTAGCGGGAGAACCGGGGAGCTGTTTTTT. Residues: CASLPTSGRTGELFF.

The genes are TRBV5-1 and TRBJ1-4; D is unclear. CDR3 length: 14 amino acids. CDR1 and CDR2 from the germline V gene are SGHRS and YFSETQ. The V gene lost 6 bases and the J gene lost 2 bases, with 11 bases spanning the gap. This CDR3 is CASTESSTNEKLFF. The CDR3 DNA follows: TGCGCCAGCACCGAGAGTAGTACTAATGAAAAACTGTTTTTT.

The chain employs TRBV5-6 and TRBJ2-7; 7 positions match TRBD2. CDR1 and CDR2 from the germline V gene are SGHDT and YYEEEE. The CDR3 length is 17 residues. V dropped 3 bases and J dropped 2; count of bases not matched to a gene: 14. In nucleotides, the CDR3 is TGTGCCAGCAGCTCCTACACTGAAAAGCGGGAAGCCTACGAGCAGTACTTC. Translated, it gives CASSSYTEKREAYEQYF.

This clone was seen repeatedly, ten times or more. The rearrangement links TRBV19 to TRBJ2-5; 9 bases match TRBD1. V lost 1 base and J lost 5; bases outside the gene matches: 8. CDR3 length equals 16 residues. From germline, CDR1 is LNHDA and CDR2 SQIVND (reference sequence). CDR3 DNA sequence: TGTGCCAGTAGTATAGGGGGACAGGGCCTACGGGAGACCCAGTACTTC. Protein sequence: CASSIGGQGLRETQYF.

This clone was seen only a few times. This chain joins TRBV28 and TRBJ1-5, with D perhaps TRBD1 (5 bases). The V and J ends lost 8 bases and 0 bases respectively, with 17 bases between them. Germline assignment: CDR1 MDHEN and CDR2 SYDVKM. There are 16 residues in the CDR3. The CDR3 reads CASPPTGRGSNQPQHF. The CDR3 DNA reads as TGTGCCAGCCCTCCCACCGGGAGGGGTAGCAATCAGCCCCAGCATTTT.

This clone was observed a handful of times. The CDR3 coding sequence is TGTGCCAGCAGTTTAGTACCAGGGACCTACGAGCAGTACTTC. This sequence encodes CASSLVPGTYEQYF. The V and J genes are TRBV28 and TRBJ2-7, with D possibly being TRBD1 (5 bases). The CDR3 length is 14 residues. With 2 bases removed from V and 2 bases from J, the gap between germline ends came to 10 bases. CDR1 is MDHEN, CDR2 SYDVKM, per germline.

This chain links TRBV28 with TRBJ2-3, with no clear D. Trimming pared 7 bases from V and 6 bases from J, leaving 8 bases between. The CDR3 spans 11 residues. The V gene's germline CDR1 is MDHEN and CDR2 SYDVKM. The CDR3 DNA sequence: TGTGCCAGCACCAAGAGGGATACGCAGTATTTT. Translated: CASTKRDTQYF.

This clone showed up just a few times. J is TRBJ1-5 and V is TRBV18; D not certain. This CDR3 region has 15 residues. Germline V gene data show CDR1 as KGHSH and CDR2 as LQKENI. The V end was cut by 1 base, the J end by 0 bases, with 7 bases between. The CDR3 nucleotides read TGTGCCAGCTCACCACGGGAGCATAGCAATCAGCCCCAGCATTTT. It yields the protein CASSPREHSNQPQHF.

The chain combines TRBV7-2 with TRBJ2-7, with D possibly being TRBD1 (6 bases). The CDR3 sequence is 13 residues long. From germline, CDR1 is SGHTA and CDR2 FQGNSA. The germline V and J ends were trimmed by 5 bases and 4 bases, with 12 bases remaining between them. The CDR3, as DNA: TGTGCCAGCAGCCAGGACAGACAATACGAGCAGTACGTC. Translated: CASSQDRQYEQYV.

The rearrangement links TRBV4-3 to TRBJ2-5, with 7 bases that match TRBD2. From germline, CDR1 is LGHNA and CDR2 YSLEER. The V segment lost 3 bases and the J segment 4 bases; nucleotides outside the gene matches: 8. This CDR3 comprises 15 residues. The CDR3 nucleotides are TGCGCCAGCAGCCACAGAGCGGGAAGTCGAGAGACCCAGTACTTC. It codes for CASSHRAGSRETQYF.

This rearrangement joins TRBV5-1 to TRBJ2-6; a weak D match, TRBD1 (5 bases). CDR3 length equals 16 residues. Per the germline V gene, CDR1 is SGHRS and CDR2 is YFSETQ. V was clipped by 3 bases and J by 2 bases, with 12 bases between them. The CDR3 DNA sequence: TGCGCCAGCAGCTCCCAGGGTTATACTGGGGCCAACGTCCTGACTTTC. Protein product: CASSSQGYTGANVLTF.

This clone has more than one count but fewer than ten. The chain has TRBV30 and TRBJ1-1; D is undetermined. CDR1 and CDR2 (germline): GTSNPN, SVGIG (reference sequence). The V end was cut by 1 base, the J end by 6 bases, with 18 bases between. There are 15 residues in the CDR3. The CDR3 DNA sequence: TGTGCCTGGAGTGAACTGGAGGGCATGGGTTCTGAAGCTTTCTTT. This translates into CAWSELEGMGSEAFF.

This sequence joins TRBV10-3 and TRBJ2-7; D is uncertain. V gave up 10 bases and J gave up 0 bases, with 13 bases separating them. Looked up from germline, CDR1 is ENHRY and CDR2 is SYGVKD. CDR3 length equals 13 residues. The CDR3 loop is CATAVSSSYEQYF. DNA of the CDR3: TGTGCCACCGCGGTCAGTAGCTCCTACGAGCAGTACTTC.

This chain uses TRBV7-2 with TRBJ1-5, with D tentatively TRBD1 (6 bases). Germline CDR1 SGHTA, CDR2 FQGNSA. V lost 3 bases to trimming and J lost 7 bases, with 13 bases between them. The CDR3 has 14 residues. The CDR3 protein is CASSFTGTEQPQHF. The CDR3, as DNA: TGTGCCAGCAGCTTTACAGGGACGGAACAGCCCCAGCATTTT.

The chain is built from TRBV6-5 and TRBJ1-2; D gene uncertain. Germline loops: CDR1 MNHEY, CDR2 SVGAGI. The CDR3 loop spans 13 amino acids. Trimming removed 7 bases at V and 7 bases at J, with 16 bases between. CDR3 in amino acids: CASTLGETSGYTF. CDR3 DNA: TGTGCCAGCACTCTCGGGGAGACGAGTGGCTACACCTTC.

At least ten counts were recorded for this clone. The chain joins TRBV30 to TRBJ2-3; 10 bases line up with TRBD1. The germline V gene encodes CDR1 GTSNPN and CDR2 SVGIG (reference sequence). The CDR3 sequence is 14 residues long. Trimming at V came to 4 bases and at J to 5 bases, leaving 6 bases not matched to a gene. DNA for the CDR3: TGTGCCTGGACTCTTGGGACAGGGGTAGATACGCAGTATTTT. It translates to CAWTLGTGVDTQYF.

The genes are TRBV7-8 and TRBJ2-3; tentative D call: TRBD1 (5 bases). Germline loops: CDR1 SGHVS, CDR2 FQNEAQ. V lost 4 bases and J lost 0, with 11 bases in between. The CDR3 extends over 15 amino acids. The CDR3 region has the DNA TGTGCCAGCAGCTCCGAGACAGCTAGCACAGATACGCAGTATTTT. Translating gives CASSSETASTDTQYF.

This clone was seen a handful of times. V and J are TRBV9 and TRBJ2-1; D may be TRBD2 (5 bases). The V gene lost 3 bases and the J gene lost 5 bases, with 9 bases spanning the gap. CDR3 size: 13 residues. Germline loops: CDR1 SGDLS, CDR2 YYNGEE. CDR3 in amino acids: CASSAGIHNEQFF. CDR3 bases: TGTGCCAGCAGCGCCGGGATTCACAATGAGCAGTTCTTC. The full variable domain, in which reference TRBV9 and TRBJ2-1 provide the parts outside the CDR3, is DSGVTQTPKHLITATGQRVTLRCSPRSGDLSVYWYQQSLDQGLQFLIQYYNGEERAKGNILERFSAQQFPDLHSELNLSSLELGDSALYFCASSAGIHNEQFFGPGTRLTVL.

This chain uses TRBV7-9 with TRBJ2-7, with no clear D. Trimming pared 3 bases from V and 0 bases from J, leaving 15 bases between. The CDR3 runs to 16 residues. Germline CDR1 and CDR2: SEHNR and FQNEAQ (reference sequence). The CDR3 DNA sequence: TGTGCCAGCAGCTTTGGCGGCAGCTCTTACTCCTACGAGCAGTACTTC. Amino acids: CASSFGGSSYSYEQYF.

This chain uses TRBV19 with TRBJ1-1, with D unresolved. Germline V lookup: CDR1 LNHDA, CDR2 SQIVND (reference sequence). Trimming left V 5 bases short and J 0 bases short, with 7 bases between. The CDR3 has 13 amino acids. In nucleotides, the CDR3 is TGTGCCAGTAGTCCAGGCATGAACACTGAAGCTTTCTTT. Translating it yields CASSPGMNTEAFF.

Only one count was recorded for this clone. The chain has TRBV27 and TRBJ2-7, with 13 bases aligning to TRBD2. V lost 6 bases to trimming and J lost 0 bases; unmatched junction nucleotides: 2. There are 15 residues in the CDR3. Germline V gene sequence: CDR1 MNHEY, CDR2 SMNVEV (reference sequence). CDR3 amino acids: CASSGLAGDSYEQYF. The DNA of the CDR3 is TGTGCCAGCAGCGGACTAGCGGGAGACTCCTACGAGCAGTACTTC.

This chain joins TRBV30 and TRBJ2-1; 11 nucleotides align to TRBD2. There are 14 residues in the CDR3. Germline CDR1 reads GTSNPN; CDR2 reads SVGIG (reference sequence). This chain's CDR3 is CAGASGLADNEQFF. CDR3 DNA sequence: TGTGCGGGGGCGTCGGGACTAGCGGACAATGAGCAGTTCTTC.